At least ten counts were recorded for the clone carrying this T cell receptor beta chain. The antigen is unknown. Four PCR rounds used nested alpha and beta constant region primers plus the SP2 primer. Reverse transcription of blood and skin TCR RNA was primed at alpha and beta constant regions. TCRdb used MiXCR to reprocess the 5' RACE reads, holding one entry per CDR3 protein. The table records 45,000 to 55,000 distinct CDR3 sequences, about 4.5% of them present only once. TCR cDNA received a 3' ligated oligonucleotide that carried a UMI. Whole blood, 2.5 ml, came from adult healthy volunteers. Input was roughly 1 to 1,100 ng of DNase-treated total RNA without cell sorting. The data are from a study of naive and memory T cell subsets. Study-level findings and limits: Potentially, T cell activation and differentiation skew this RNA-based measurement.

This TCR came from a female donor in good health.

The DNA for the CDR3 is TGCGCCAGCAGCCAATGGGTCGGGACTAGCGGTTACAATGAGCAGTTCTTC. Translating it yields CASSQWVGTSGYNEQFF. The chain has TRBV4-3 and TRBJ2-1; TRBD2 agrees at 11 bases. The CDR3 is made up of 17 amino acids. Losses at the gene ends were 2 bases for V and 4 bases for J; bases not matched to a gene: 7. Germline CDR1 reads LGHNA; CDR2 reads YSLEER.